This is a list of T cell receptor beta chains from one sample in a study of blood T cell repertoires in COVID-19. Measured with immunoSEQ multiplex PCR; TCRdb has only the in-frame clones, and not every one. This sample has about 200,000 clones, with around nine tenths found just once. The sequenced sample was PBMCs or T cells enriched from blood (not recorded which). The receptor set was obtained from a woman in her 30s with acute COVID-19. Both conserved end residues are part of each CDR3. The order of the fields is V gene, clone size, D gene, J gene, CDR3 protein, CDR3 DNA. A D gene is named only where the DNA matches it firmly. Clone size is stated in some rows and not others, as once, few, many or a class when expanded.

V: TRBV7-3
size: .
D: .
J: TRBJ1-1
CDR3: CASSLTGGVNTEAFF
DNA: TGTGCCAGCAGCCTCACGGGAGGGGTGAACACTGAAGCTTTCTTT

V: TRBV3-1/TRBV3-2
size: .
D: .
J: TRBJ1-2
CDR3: CASSQETGLGGYTF
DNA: TGTGCCAGCAGCCAAGAAACAGGGTTGGGTGGCTACACCTTC

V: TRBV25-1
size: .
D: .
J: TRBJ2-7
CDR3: CASSEWGYDPAEQYF
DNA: TGTGCCAGCAGTGAATGGGGCTACGACCCGGCCGAGCAGTACTTC

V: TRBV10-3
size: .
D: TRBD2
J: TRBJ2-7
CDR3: CAISESGLAGGKHHEQYF
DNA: TGTGCCATCAGTGAGTCGGGACTAGCGGGGGGAAAGCACCACGAGCAGTACTTC

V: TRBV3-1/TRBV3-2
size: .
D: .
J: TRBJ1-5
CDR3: CASSQVPGLSNQPQHF
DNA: TGTGCCAGCAGCCAAGTGCCGGGTTTGAGCAATCAGCCCCAGCATTTT

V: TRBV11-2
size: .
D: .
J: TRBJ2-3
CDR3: CASSLDITDTQYF
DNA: TGTGCCAGCAGCTTAGATATCACAGATACGCAGTATTTT

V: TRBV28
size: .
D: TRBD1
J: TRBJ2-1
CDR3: CASSLRQGQYNEQFF
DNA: TGTGCCAGCAGTTTAAGACAGGGGCAATACAATGAGCAGTTCTTC

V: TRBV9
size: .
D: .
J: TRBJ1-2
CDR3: CASSVGRAGINYGYTF
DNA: TGTGCCAGCAGCGTAGGGCGGGCCGGTATTAACTATGGCTACACCTTC

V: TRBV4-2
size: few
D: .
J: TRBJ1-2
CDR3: CASSQDTGFDYGYTF
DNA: TGTGCCAGCAGCCAAGATACGGGATTCGATTATGGCTACACCTTC

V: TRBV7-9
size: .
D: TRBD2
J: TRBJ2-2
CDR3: CASSSGGNTGELFF
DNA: TGTGCCAGCAGCTCGGGGGGGAACACCGGGGAGCTGTTTTTT

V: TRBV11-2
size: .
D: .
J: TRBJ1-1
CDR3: CASSLDWAGEAFF
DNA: TGTGCCAGCAGCTTAGATTGGGCAGGAGAAGCTTTCTTT

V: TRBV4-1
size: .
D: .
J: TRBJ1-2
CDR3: CASSQEHRVYGYTF
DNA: TGCGCCAGCAGCCAAGAACACAGGGTCTATGGCTACACCTTC

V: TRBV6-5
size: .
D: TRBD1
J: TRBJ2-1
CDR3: CASTQRGGQKFF
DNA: TGTGCCAGCACCCAAAGAGGGGGCCAGAAGTTCTTC

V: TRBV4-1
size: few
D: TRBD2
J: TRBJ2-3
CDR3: CASSHPNGAGGTDTQYF
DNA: TGCGCCAGCAGCCATCCCAACGGGGCGGGGGGGACAGATACGCAGTATTTT

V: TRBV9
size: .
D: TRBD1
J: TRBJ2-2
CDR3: CASSVGDRVGTGELFF
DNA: TGTGCCAGCAGCGTAGGGGACAGGGTGGGCACCGGGGAGCTGTTTTTT

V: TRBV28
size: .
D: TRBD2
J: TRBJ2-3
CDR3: CASSPGLAGYHWQYF
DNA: TGTGCCAGCAGTCCCGGACTAGCGGGGTACCATTGGCAGTATTTT

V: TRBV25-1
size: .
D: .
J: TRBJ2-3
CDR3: CASSDVAEMDTQYF
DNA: TGTGCCAGCAGTGATGTGGCGGAGATGGATACGCAGTATTTT

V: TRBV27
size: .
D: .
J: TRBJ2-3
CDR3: CASSPLIHRQRTSTDTQYF
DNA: TGTGCCAGCAGCCCGCTTATCCACAGACAGCGTACTAGCACAGATACGCAGTATTTT

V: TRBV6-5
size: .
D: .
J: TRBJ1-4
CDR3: CASAKAGTNEKLFF
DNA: TGTGCCAGCGCAAAAGCAGGAACTAATGAAAAACTGTTTTTT

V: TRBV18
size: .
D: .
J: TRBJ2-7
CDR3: CASSPSGSEQYF
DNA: TGTGCCAGCTCACCTAGCGGAAGCGAGCAGTACTTC

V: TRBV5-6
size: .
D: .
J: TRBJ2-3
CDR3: CASSPRRVGTDTQYF
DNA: TGTGCCAGCAGCCCCCGCAGGGTAGGGACAGATACGCAGTATTTT

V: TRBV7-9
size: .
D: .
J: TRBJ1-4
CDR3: CASSLHLPKGQELFF
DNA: TGTGCCAGCAGCCTCCACCTACCTAAGGGACAAGAGCTGTTTTTT

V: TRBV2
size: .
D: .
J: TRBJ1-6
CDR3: CASRDSGGSPLHF
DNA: TGTGCCAGCAGGGACAGTGGTGGTTCACCCCTCCACTTT

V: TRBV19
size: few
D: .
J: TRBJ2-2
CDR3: CASSIVRGELFF
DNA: TGTGCCAGTAGTATAGTTCGTGGGGAGCTGTTTTTT

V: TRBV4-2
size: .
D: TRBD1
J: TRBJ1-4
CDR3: CASTQSRQGREKLFF
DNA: TGTGCCAGCACCCAAAGTCGACAGGGCCGGGAAAAACTGTTTTTT

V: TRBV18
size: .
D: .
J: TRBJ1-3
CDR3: CASSPGARTPGNTIYF
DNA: TGTGCCAGCTCACCTGGCGCCAGGACTCCTGGAAACACCATATATTTT

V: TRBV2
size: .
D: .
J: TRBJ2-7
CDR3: CASAYRTFAEQYF
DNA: TGTGCCAGCGCCTACAGGACCTTTGCCGAGCAGTACTTC

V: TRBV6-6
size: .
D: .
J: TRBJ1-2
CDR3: CASSYSAEGGYTF
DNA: TGTGCCAGCAGTTACTCGGCCGAGGGAGGCTACACCTTC

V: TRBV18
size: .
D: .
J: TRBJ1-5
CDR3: CASSLAVNQPQHF
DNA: TGTGCCAGCTCACTTGCAGTCAATCAGCCCCAGCATTTT